This record concerns one T cell receptor (beta chain) sequence. Authors' processing steps: Estimates of nucleated cell counts were drawn from the amplification of reference gene primers. Clones were sequenced by immunoSEQ multiplex PCR, and TCRdb holds only the in-frame ones, with some missing. Clonal size and the V and J genes are those of that table, whereas D and trimming came from the DNA. The profile covers around 120,000 clones, with 60% to 85% appearing a single time and around 6.6% taken by the ten largest. These data come from a study of blood T cell repertoires in COVID-19. Across the study: There were acute and convalescent COVID-19 samples, and they came from the United States, Italy and Spain. T cells, B-cell-depleted T cells, or PBMCs provided the cDNA or gDNA that served as material.

The germline V gene encodes CDR1 SNHLY and CDR2 FYNNEI. Germline trimming cut 10 bases from V and 0 bases from J; bases unmatched to any gene: 17. This CDR3 spans 18 amino acids. This sequence was found in a man between 70 and 80 years old with acute or convalescent COVID-19. The rearrangement links TRBV2 to TRBJ1-1; 10 bases fit TRBD1. Sequencing was done on a sample of peripheral blood. The CDR3 is CAIFRTDRGTIMNTEAFF. DNA for the CDR3: TGTGCCATCTTTCGAACGGACAGGGGGACAATTATGAACACTGAAGCTTTCTTT.